This T cell receptor (beta chain) came from a study of OX40 agonist ivuxolimab in advanced cancers. Per the germline V gene, CDR1 is MGHDK and CDR2 is SYGVNS. The CDR3 has 16 amino acids. The ends lost 4 bases at V and 2 bases at J; junction bases unmatched: 10. TCRdb keeps only in-frame clones here, not all; method: immunoSEQ multiplex PCR. The table records roughly 41,000 clones, about 88% of them present only once. Sequenced material: CD4+ or CD8+ T cells sorted from blood, taken in a trial of the OX40 agonist ivuxolimab. The V call is TRBV25-1, the J call TRBJ2-7; 8 nucleotides line up with TRBD1. This receptor was taken from an adult with an advanced solid tumor such as melanoma, head and neck, liver or kidney cancer. DNA of the CDR3: TGTGCCAGCAGTGGACCGGGACAGGTGACGGCCTACGAGCAGTACTTC. Amino acid sequence: CASSGPGQVTAYEQYF.